This T cell receptor beta chain was identified during a study of blood T cell repertoires in COVID-19. Study context: Sites in the United States, Italy and Spain provided acute and convalescent COVID-19 samples.

Trimming pared 3 bases from V and 6 bases from J, leaving 21 bases between. The germline CDR1 and CDR2 sequences are MNHEY and SMNVEV (reference sequence). The CDR3 length is 17 residues. Per the authors' pipeline: Quantification of nucleated cells was approximated via reference gene primer amplification. Using immunoSEQ multiplex PCR, the repertoire was profiled, and TCRdb retains in-frame clones only, with some absent. V, J and clone size derive from that table, while D and trimming were established from the DNA sequence. The data hold 200,000 to 250,000 clones, with 75% to 90% observed a single time.

V gene TRBV27 combines with J gene TRBJ1-5; D call uncertain. This sequence was found in a man in his fifties or sixties who had been exposed to COVID-19. The sequenced material came from PBMCs or T cells enriched from blood (not recorded which). The CDR3 DNA is TGTGCCAGCAGTTTGAGTGGACCCGGACTACTAGGTCAGCCCCAGCATTTT. It translates to CASSLSGPGLLGQPQHF.